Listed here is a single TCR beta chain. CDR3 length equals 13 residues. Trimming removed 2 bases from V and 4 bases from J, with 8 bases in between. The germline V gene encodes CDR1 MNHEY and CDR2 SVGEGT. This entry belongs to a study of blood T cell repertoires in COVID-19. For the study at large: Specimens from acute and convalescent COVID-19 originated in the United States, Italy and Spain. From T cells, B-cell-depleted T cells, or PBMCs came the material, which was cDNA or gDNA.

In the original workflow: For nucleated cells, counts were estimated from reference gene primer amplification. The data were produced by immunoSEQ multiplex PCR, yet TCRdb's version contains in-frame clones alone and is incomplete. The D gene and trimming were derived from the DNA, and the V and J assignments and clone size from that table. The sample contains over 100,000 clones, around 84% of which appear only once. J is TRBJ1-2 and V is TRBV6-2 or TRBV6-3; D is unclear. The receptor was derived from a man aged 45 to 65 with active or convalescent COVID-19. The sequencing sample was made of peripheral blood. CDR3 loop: CASSYREGYGYTF. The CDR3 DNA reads TGTGCCAGCAGTTACAGGGAGGGCTATGGCTACACCTTC.